The source of this T cell receptor (beta chain) is a study of T cell responses to AZD1222 COVID-19 vaccine. Findings and limits, study-wide: CD4 TCRs covered the whole spike, strongest at regions 160-218 and 743-854.

Note on this clone: Its antigen is unidentified.

Germline assignment: CDR1 SGHAT and CDR2 FQNNGV. Trimming removed 5 bases from V and 6 bases from J, with 17 bases in between. The CDR3 sequence is 14 residues long. Generated by immunoSEQ multiplex PCR, the TCRdb table keeps only in-frame clones and is missing some. The sample lists about 150,000 clones; under 95% were seen once. The sequence came from an adult in good health. The genes are TRBV11-2 and TRBJ2-7, with a tentative D call TRBD1 (5 bases). The specimen was peripheral blood, collected on day 0 of AZD1222 vaccination. CDR3 in DNA: TGTGCCAGCAGCCCAACGACAGTGACGGGCGAGCAGTACTTC. Residues: CASSPTTVTGEQYF.